This TCR beta chain was sequenced in a study of T cells after yellow fever vaccination. Losses at the gene ends were 4 bases for V and 5 bases for J; bases not matched to a gene: 17. The germline V gene encodes CDR1 SGHRS and CDR2 YFSETQ. CDR3 size: 17 residues. TCRdb reprocessed the 5' RACE reads via MiXCR and lists one record per CDR3 protein. Of roughly 150,000 distinct CDR3 sequences listed, roughly 8.2% were seen once; the top ten hold less than 0.85%. This clonotype was seen at least ten times. The source of this sequence is a man aged 25-45 years who received the YFV17D yellow fever vaccine. The chain carries TRBV5-1 and TRBJ2-5, with 7 bases identical to TRBD2. The material sequenced was CD4+ T cells sorted from PBMCs, taken 5 days after the yellow fever booster vaccination. The CDR3 loop is CASSPSPREEFQETQYF. DNA for the CDR3: TGCGCCAGCAGCCCCTCGCCCCGGGAGGAATTCCAGGAGACCCAGTACTTC.